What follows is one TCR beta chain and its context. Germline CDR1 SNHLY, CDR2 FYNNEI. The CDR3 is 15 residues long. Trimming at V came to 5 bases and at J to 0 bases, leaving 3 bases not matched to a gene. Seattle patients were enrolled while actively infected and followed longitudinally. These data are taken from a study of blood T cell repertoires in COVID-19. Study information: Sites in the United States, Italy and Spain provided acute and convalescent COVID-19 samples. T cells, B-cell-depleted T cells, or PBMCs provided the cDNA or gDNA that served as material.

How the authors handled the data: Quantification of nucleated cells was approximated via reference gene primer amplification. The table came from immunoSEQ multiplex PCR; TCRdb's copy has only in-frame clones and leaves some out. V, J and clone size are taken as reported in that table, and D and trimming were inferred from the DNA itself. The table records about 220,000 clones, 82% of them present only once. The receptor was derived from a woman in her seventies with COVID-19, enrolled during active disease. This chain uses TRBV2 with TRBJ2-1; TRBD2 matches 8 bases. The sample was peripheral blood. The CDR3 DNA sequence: TGTGCCAGCAGTAGACTAGCGACCTCCTACAATGAGCAGTTCTTC. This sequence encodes CASSRLATSYNEQFF.